This entry lists 32 T cell receptor beta chains sequenced from one sample in a study of blood T cells in healthy people across ages. It was with a sample-barcoded 5' primer and a J-beta primer mix that a second PCR of about 6 to 12 cycles was run. TCRdb analysed the 5' RACE reads with MiXCR anew, one entry per CDR3 protein. The sample yields approximately 2,000,000 distinct CDR3 sequences, approximately 39% seen once. The sequenced material came from blood. Source of these receptors: a human donor in good health.

V is TRBV6-2 or TRBV6-3 and J is TRBJ1-4; D perhaps matches TRBD1 (6 bases). Germline V gene data show CDR1 as MNHEY and CDR2 as SVGEGT. The CDR3 extends over 16 amino acids. Trimming left V 0 bases short and J 0 bases short, with 8 bases between. CDR3 region: CASSYSTGSTNEKLFF. In DNA, the CDR3 is TGTGCCAGCAGTTACTCGACAGGCTCAACTAATGAAAAACTGTTTTTT.

V gene TRBV10-3 combines with J gene TRBJ2-1; tentatively, D is TRBD1 or TRBD2 (5 bases each). The DNA end lines up better with TRBJ2-7; the J call may be wrong. Looked up from germline, CDR1 is ENHRY and CDR2 is SYGVKD. The CDR3 covers 15 residues. CDR3 sequence reads: CAISAPRLGAYEQYF. Written as DNA, the CDR3 is TGTGCCATCAGTGCCCCCCGGTTGGGGGCCTACGAGCAGTACTTC.

This clonotype was seen only a few times. This rearrangement joins TRBV28 to TRBJ1-1; tentatively, D is TRBD1 (5 bases). The germline V gene encodes CDR1 MDHEN and CDR2 SYDVKM. The V and J ends lost 4 bases and 1 base respectively, with 13 bases between them. The CDR3 is made up of 15 amino acids. The CDR3 DNA reads TGTGCCAGCAGTTCCCCGGGGACGGGGAACACTGAAGCTTTCTTT. Its translation: CASSSPGTGNTEAFF. The full variable domain, its missing parts supplied by reference TRBV28 and TRBJ1-1, is DVKVTQSSRYLVKRTGEKVFLECVQDMDHENMFWYRQDPGLGLRLIYFSYDVKMKEKGDIPEGYSVSREKKERFSLILESASTNQTSMYLCASSSPGTGNTEAFFGQGTRLTVV.

This clonotype appeared a few times. This chain uses TRBV6-2 or TRBV6-3 with TRBJ1-1; D is unclear. This CDR3 comprises 13 residues. The V gene lost 9 bases and the J gene lost 4 bases, with 15 bases spanning the gap. Germline V gene data show CDR1 as MNHEY and CDR2 as SVGEGT. The CDR3 reads CASLQTWGTEAFF. For the CDR3, the DNA is TGTGCCAGTCTCCAAACTTGGGGCACTGAAGCTTTCTTT.

This clonotype was detected a few times. The CDR3 DNA is TGCAGTGCTGGGAGACAGGGTGATTGGGACGAGCAGTACTTC. It specifies CSAGRQGDWDEQYF. The chain links TRBV20-1 to TRBJ2-7, with 7 bases fitting TRBD1. The CDR3 runs 14 residues. The J segment lost 5 bases and the V segment lost 5 bases, leaving 12 bases of the junction unmatched. The germline V gene has CDR1 DFQATT and CDR2 SNEGSKA (reference sequence).

This clonotype was observed a single time. The CDR3 spells CATSTITGKNEQFF. CDR3 coding DNA: TGTGCCACCAGTACGATAACAGGGAAAAATGAGCAGTTCTTC. This sequence joins TRBV24-1 and TRBJ2-1, with D possibly TRBD1 on 6 matching bases. The germline gives CDR1 KGHDR, CDR2 SFDVKD. The V end was cut by 6 bases, the J end by 7 bases, with 15 bases between. The CDR3 is 14 residues long.

In its sample, this clonotype was seen a few times. The gene calls are TRBV4-3 and TRBJ2-7; D unresolved. From germline, CDR1 is LGHNA and CDR2 YSLEER. This CDR3 is 13 amino acids long. Trimming left V 1 base short and J 5 bases short, with 9 bases between. CDR3 sequence reads: CASSQGLGDEQYF. The DNA of the CDR3 is TGCGCCAGCAGCCAAGGATTAGGCGACGAGCAGTACTTC.

Only a few counts were recorded for this clonotype. The chain links TRBV21-1 to TRBJ2-4; the table gives TRBD1 as D, unverified against the DNA. TRBV21-1 is labeled a pseudogene. The CDR3 extends over 17 amino acids. CDR3 sequence (DNA): TGTGCCAGCAGCAACTCCGGGACGGCTGGCCCCCTATCCATTCAGTACTTC. Its translation: CASSNSGTAGPLSIQYF.

This clonotype came up many times. This chain links TRBV27 with TRBJ2-1, with D possibly matching TRBD1 (6 bases). This CDR3 comprises 14 residues. V gave up 6 bases and J gave up 4 bases, with 13 bases separating them. Germline V gives CDR1 MNHEY, CDR2 SMNVEV (reference sequence). The CDR3 coding sequence is TGTGCCAGCAGCTTAGGGACAACGTACAATGAGCAGTTCTTC. Its protein is CASSLGTTYNEQFF.

This clonotype was seen a few times. The chain joins TRBV5-5 to TRBJ2-7; the D gene is possibly TRBD2 (6 bases). Germline CDR1 SGHKS, CDR2 YYEKEE (reference sequence). Trimming stripped 2 bases from V and 3 bases from J, with 15 bases between. This CDR3 comprises 15 residues. The CDR3, as DNA: TGTGCCAGCAGCTTTGGCAGGAAGGGAGGCTACGAGCAGTACTTC. Translating it yields CASSFGRKGGYEQYF.

On this clonotype itself: Compared with germline, one end of the junction differs, possibly owing to a read error. This chain connects TRBV7-7 to TRBJ2-1; D is possibly TRBD1 (6 bases). There are 13 residues in the CDR3. Germline lookup yields CDR1 SSHAT and CDR2 FNYEAQ (reference sequence). The CDR3 reads CASSPQGGFEQFF. The CDR3 nucleotides read TGTGCTAGCAGCCCACAGGGCGGATTTGAGCAGTTCTTC.

The CDR3 region has the DNA TGTGCCAGCAGCTTCACTACTAGCGGGGTCACAGATACGCAGTATTTT. Protein: CASSFTTSGVTDTQYF. This chain connects TRBV5-6 to TRBJ2-3, with 10 bases that match TRBD2. This CDR3 region has 16 residues. From germline, CDR1 is SGHDT and CDR2 YYEEEE. V trimming: 2 bases; J trimming: 2 bases; junction bases outside the gene matches: 5.

In its sample, this clonotype was seen a few times. The chain uses TRBV7-2 and TRBJ2-3; TRBD1 agrees at 11 bases. This CDR3 has 16 amino acids. The germline CDR1 and CDR2 sequences are SGHTA and FQGNSA. Trimming cost V 6 bases and J 2 bases; bases outside gene matches: 7. This CDR3 is CASSSDRGRPTDTQYF. The CDR3 region has the DNA TGTGCCAGCAGTTCGGACAGGGGGCGTCCCACAGATACGCAGTATTTT. The whole variable domain, filled in from reference TRBV7-2 and TRBJ2-3, reads GAGVSQSPSNKVTEKGKDVELRCDPISGHTALYWYRQSLGQGLEFLIYFQGNSAPDKSGLPSDRFSAERTGGSVSTLTIQRTQQEDSAVYLCASSSDRGRPTDTQYFGPGTRLTVL.

In this sample, this clonotype turned up many times. CDR3 residues: CASSLGAPDTQYF. Here the CDR3 DNA reads TGTGCCAGCAGCTTAGGAGCCCCTGATACGCAGTATTTT. The chain joins TRBV11-2 to TRBJ2-3, with D unresolved. The CDR3 loop spans 13 amino acids. V lost 1 base, J lost 6 bases, and 8 bases lay in between. Germline loops: CDR1 SGHAT, CDR2 FQNNGV.

The gene calls are TRBV24-1 and TRBJ2-6, with 10 bases lining up with TRBD1. Looked up from germline, CDR1 is KGHDR and CDR2 is SFDVKD. CDR3 length: 18 amino acids. Trimming at V came to 3 bases and at J to 2 bases, leaving 6 bases not matched to a gene. CDR3 coding DNA: TGTGCCACCAGTGATAGGACAGGGGGAATCGCTGGGGCCAACGTCCTGACTTTC. Translated: CATSDRTGGIAGANVLTF.

This chain uses TRBV4-3 with TRBJ2-3, with 10 bases that match TRBD2. The CDR3 has 18 amino acids. Germline V gene lookup returns CDR1 LGHNA and CDR2 YSLEER. The junction had 8 bases not matched to a gene; V was cut back by 0 bases and J by 2 bases. The CDR3 loop is CASSQDWLAGANTDTQYF. CDR3 nucleotide sequence: TGCGCCAGCAGCCAAGATTGGCTAGCGGGGGCCAACACAGATACGCAGTATTTT.

This clonotype appeared a few times. The rearrangement joins TRBV4-1 to TRBJ1-1; 8 bases are a match to TRBD1. CDR1 is MGHRA and CDR2 is YSYEKL in the germline V gene. This CDR3 has 16 amino acids. Trimming at V came to 2 bases and at J to 1 base, leaving 6 bases not matched to a gene. CDR3 in amino acids: CASSQWDRNPNTEAFF. The CDR3 bases are TGCGCCAGCAGCCAATGGGACAGGAACCCGAACACTGAAGCTTTCTTT.

This clonotype was detected only a few times. The CDR3 loop reads CASISAGGYIQYF. CDR3 bases: TGTGCCAGCATCAGTGCGGGGGGCTATATTCAGTACTTC. The V call is TRBV28, the J call TRBJ2-4; 8 bases fit TRBD2. The CDR3 extends over 13 amino acids. V shed 7 bases, J shed 10 bases, and the junction held 9 bases outside the gene matches. Looked up from germline, CDR1 is MDHEN and CDR2 is SYDVKM.

The chain is built from TRBV18 and TRBJ2-7; TRBD1 or TRBD2 may be the D gene (5 bases each). Trimming took off 7 bases at V and 0 bases at J, with 19 bases between the two ends. CDR3 size: 16 residues. CDR1 KGHSH and CDR2 LQKENI come from the germline V gene. CDR3 sequence (DNA): TGTGCCAGCTTAGCCGAAGGGGACCAATCCTCCTACGAGCAGTACTTC. Its protein is CASLAEGDQSSYEQYF.

This clonotype was seen ten or more times. This chain uses TRBV7-9 with TRBJ2-3; unclear D gene. Germline loops: CDR1 SEHNR, CDR2 FQNEAQ (reference sequence). Trimming pared 5 bases from V and 0 bases from J, leaving 9 bases between. The CDR3 sequence is 14 residues long. Here the CDR3 DNA reads TGTGCCAGCAGCCCATCTCTTAGCACAGATACGCAGTATTTT. Its translation: CASSPSLSTDTQYF. The complete variable domain, with remaining parts taken from reference TRBV7-9 and TRBJ2-3, reads DTGVSQNPRHKITKRGQNVTFRCDPISEHNRLYWYRQTLGQGPEFLTYFQNEAQLEKSRLLSDRFSAERPKGSFSTLEIQRTEQGDSAMYLCASSPSLSTDTQYFGPGTRLTVL.

This rearrangement joins TRBV6-4 to TRBJ2-7, with D possibly being TRBD2 (7 bases). The CDR3 loop spans 19 amino acids. Trimming removed 2 bases at V and 2 bases at J, with 25 bases between. CDR1 and CDR2 from the germline V gene are MRHNA and SNTAGT. CDR3 coding DNA: TGTGCCAGCAGTGACCCCGTTCCCCACGGGGGGCTTATTCCCTACGAGCAGTACTTC. Its protein is CASSDPVPHGGLIPYEQYF.

The chain joins TRBV15 to TRBJ1-2, with TRBD1 matching 7 bases. The germline V gene has CDR1 LNHNV and CDR2 YYDKDF (reference sequence). V lost 0 bases and J lost 3; bases outside the gene matches: 4. This CDR3 comprises 15 residues. The CDR3 region is CATSRERGLDYGYTF. As DNA, the CDR3 is TGTGCCACCAGCAGAGAGAGGGGGCTGGACTATGGCTACACCTTC.

This clonotype was seen more than once but under ten times. This sequence joins TRBV6-1 and TRBJ2-1; 9 nucleotides line up with TRBD2. The germline CDR1 and CDR2 sequences are MNHNS and SASEGT. The CDR3 is made up of 15 amino acids. The ends lost 7 bases at V and 4 bases at J; junction bases unmatched: 8. This chain's CDR3 is CASTKLAGSYNEQFF. The CDR3 nucleotides read TGTGCCAGCACAAAGCTAGCGGGGTCGTACAATGAGCAGTTCTTC.

The chain employs TRBV7-2 and TRBJ2-4, with a tentative D call TRBD2 (5 bases). The J call may be incorrect, as the DNA end agrees better with TRBJ2-7. Germline CDR1 is SGHTA and CDR2 is FQGNSA. This CDR3 has 12 amino acids. This CDR3 is CASSRTRTEQYF. The CDR3 nucleotides are TGTGCCAGCAGCAGGACTCGTACCGAGCAGTACTTC.

There are a few counts of this clonotype. The junction does not match germline at one end; this may be a read error. The rearrangement links TRBV12-5 to TRBJ2-5; D might be TRBD2 (6 bases). CDR3 size: 16 residues. Germline V lookup: CDR1 LGHNT, CDR2 FRNRAP. The CDR3 region is CASGLRGRDHQETQYF. The CDR3, as DNA: TGCGCTAGTGGTTTGCGGGGCAGGGATCATCAAGAGACCCAGTACTTC.

This clonotype was counted many times. The chain joins TRBV7-2 to TRBJ2-3; TRBD2 agrees at 10 bases. Germline-derived CDR1 and CDR2 are SGHTA and FQGNSA. V dropped 6 bases and J dropped 0; count of bases not matched to a gene: 6. The CDR3 contains 16 residues. The CDR3 is CASSPRLAGSTDTQYF. The CDR3 coding sequence is TGTGCCAGCAGTCCCAGACTAGCGGGCAGCACAGATACGCAGTATTTT. Drawing the rest from reference TRBV7-2 and TRBJ2-3, the complete variable domain is GAGVSQSPSNKVTEKGKDVELRCDPISGHTALYWYRQSLGQGLEFLIYFQGNSAPDKSGLPSDRFSAERTGGSVSTLTIQRTQQEDSAVYLCASSPRLAGSTDTQYFGPGTRLTVL.

This clonotype was seen a few times. The chain links TRBV29-1 to TRBJ2-1; possibly TRBD1 for D (6 bases). The V gene's germline CDR1 is SQVTM and CDR2 ANQGSEA. The V and J ends lost 7 bases and 0 bases respectively, with 19 bases between them. The CDR3 runs 16 residues. The CDR3 region has the DNA TGCAGCGCCTATGGACAGCTTGAAAGCTCCTACAATGAGCAGTTCTTC. It is translated as CSAYGQLESSYNEQFF.

The chain combines TRBV10-3 with TRBJ2-3, with TRBD2 identical over 8 bases. Germline CDR1 ENHRY, CDR2 SYGVKD. This CDR3 spans 11 amino acids. The trim removed 10 bases at V and 9 bases at J, leaving 6 bases unmatched. CDR3 region: CATMREATQYF. The CDR3 bases are TGTGCCACCATGCGGGAGGCCACGCAGTATTTT.

The J gene is TRBJ1-6, the V gene TRBV7-9; D is uncertain. Trimming stripped 8 bases from V and 0 bases from J, with 8 bases between. CDR3 length: 14 amino acids. In germline, CDR1 is SEHNR, CDR2 FQNEAQ (reference sequence). CDR3 bases: TGTGCCAGCGGGGAGGGCTCCTATAATTCACCCCTCCACTTT. It yields the protein CASGEGSYNSPLHF.

This clonotype showed up just a few times. CDR3 bases: TGCGCCAGCAGCCCTATTTTCGGGGGCGGCTACACCTTC. This encodes CASSPIFGGGYTF. This chain joins TRBV4-3 and TRBJ1-2, with a possible D match to TRBD1 (6 bases). The V end lost 4 bases, the J end lost 8 bases, and 14 bases lay between the germline ends. The CDR3 covers 13 residues. Germline assignment: CDR1 LGHNA and CDR2 YSLEER.

A remark on this clonotype: A read error may produce the germline difference seen at one junction end. The V gene is TRBV7-2, the J gene TRBJ2-4, with D unclear. The germline V gene encodes CDR1 SGHTA and CDR2 FQGNSA. The CDR3 extends over 16 amino acids. The CDR3, as DNA: TGTGCCAGCAACTTATTGTGGAATGGTGCCAAAAACATTCAGTACTTC. Translation gives CASNLLWNGAKNIQYF.

V and J are TRBV20-1 and TRBJ1-5; no firm D call. Germline V gives CDR1 DFQATT, CDR2 SNEGSKA (reference sequence). The V end lost 5 bases, the J end lost 4 bases, and 18 bases lay between the germline ends. This CDR3 region has 15 residues. CDR3 sequence (DNA): TGCAGTGCTCTCCCCGCAACAGCGTTTAATCAGCCCCAGCATTTT. Amino acids: CSALPATAFNQPQHF.